This T cell receptor (beta chain) was observed in a study of T cell responses to AZD1222 COVID-19 vaccine. Points from the study as a whole: Sampling captured repertoires only after the peak T cell response.

Measured with immunoSEQ multiplex PCR; TCRdb has only the in-frame clones, and not every one. Here the sample spans roughly 140,000 clones, 88% being singletons. On this clone itself: No antigen is known for it. Other DNA sequences of this sample code for an identical CDR3.

Germline CDR1 is MDHEN and CDR2 is SYDVKM. V was clipped by 3 bases and J by 8 bases, with 4 bases between them. This CDR3 is 11 amino acids long. The gene calls are TRBV28 and TRBJ1-4, with D unresolved. The TCR originated in an adult in good health. Sequencing was performed on peripheral blood, taken on day 0 of AZD1222 vaccination. The CDR3 region is CASSLGEKLFF. The CDR3 nucleotides read TGTGCCAGCAGTTTGGGCGAAAAACTGTTTTTT.